One sample yielded the 5 T cell receptor beta chains listed below, sequenced in a study of control samples from healthy donors and cancer patients. The repertoire was sequenced with immunoSEQ multiplex PCR; TCRdb's copy has only in-frame clones and lacks some. The data show roughly 120,000 clones, 85% to 95% seen once. The sample taken for sequencing was blood. The receptors shown here come from a man aged 25-40 years in good health.

The chain is built from TRBV19 and TRBJ2-7, with 9 bases fitting TRBD1. CDR1 is LNHDA and CDR2 is SQIVND in the germline V gene (reference sequence). The CDR3 runs 14 residues. V trimming: 6 bases; J trimming: 3 bases; junction bases outside the gene matches: 6. This CDR3 reads CASSHRGRVYEQYF. The CDR3 DNA sequence: TGTGCCAGTAGCCACAGGGGGCGCGTCTACGAGCAGTACTTC.

Comment on this clone: Germline is not matched at one junction end, which may reflect a read error. The CDR3 is CVRSVQEYSNQPQHF. CDR3 nucleotides: TGTGTCAGAAGCGTACAGGAGTATAGCAATCAGCCCCAGCATTTT. This chain connects TRBV5-3 to TRBJ1-5; TRBD1 might be the D (5 bases). TRBV5-3 counts as an open reading frame of uncertain function. This CDR3 has 15 residues.

The chain joins TRBV27 to TRBJ1-1; D is ambiguous. V was clipped by 5 bases and J by 0 bases, with 10 bases between them. CDR1 and CDR2 from the germline V gene are MNHEY and SMNVEV (reference sequence). The CDR3 sequence is 14 residues long. The CDR3, as DNA: TGTGCCAGCAGTCCCCGGATTATGAACACTGAAGCTTTCTTT. It is translated as CASSPRIMNTEAFF.

The CDR3 protein is CASSLGRVSTDTQYF. The CDR3 DNA is TGTGCCAGCAGCTTAGGTCGGGTTAGCACAGATACGCAGTATTTT. The chain employs TRBV11-2 and TRBJ2-3; D remains ambiguous. Trimming removed 1 base at V and 0 bases at J, with 8 bases between. In germline, CDR1 is SGHAT, CDR2 FQNNGV. The CDR3 is 15 amino acids.

The chain couples TRBV9 to TRBJ2-3; unclear D gene. The ends were cut back, 0 bases at V and 5 bases at J, with 13 bases in the middle. Germline assignment: CDR1 SGDLS and CDR2 YYNGEE. This CDR3 comprises 15 residues. The CDR3 region is CASSVGPGIRDTQYF. In nucleotides, the CDR3 is TGTGCCAGCAGCGTAGGGCCAGGAATAAGAGATACGCAGTATTTT.